This T cell receptor (beta chain) was identified during a study of blood T cell repertoires in COVID-19. On the study more broadly: T cells, B-cell-depleted T cells, or PBMCs provided the cDNA or gDNA that served as material.

Data came from immunoSEQ multiplex PCR; TCRdb stores just in-frame clones and leaves some out. The data show 150,000 to 200,000 clones, roughly 83% seen once. The CDR3 has 14 amino acids. The V gene's germline CDR1 is SGHRS and CDR2 YFSETQ. Cohorts were determined from participant-reported clinical history. Cohort 3 donors were reported recovered after two negative PCRs, clearance, or symptom resolution. This clone was detected a few times. Germline and junction disagree at one end, which may indicate a read error. The receptor's source is a woman aged 50 to 60 who had recovered from COVID-19. The rearrangement joins TRBV5-1 to TRBJ1-3, with a tentative D call TRBD1 (5 bases). The sequenced material came from PBMCs or T cells enriched from blood (not recorded which). The CDR3 DNA follows: TGCGCCAGCAGCTCTGGGGCCTCTGGCAACACCATATATTTT. Its protein product is CASSSGASGNTIYF.